These T cell receptor beta chains were read from a single sample in a study of T cells after yellow fever vaccination. TCRdb re-called the 5' RACE reads through MiXCR, storing one row per CDR3 protein. Here the sample spans about 170,000 distinct CDR3 sequences, about 10% being singletons. The input for sequencing was CD8+ T cells sorted from PBMCs, taken 15 days after the yellow fever booster vaccination. These receptors all stem from a man aged 18 to 30 who received the YFV17D yellow fever vaccine. Both conserved end residues are part of each CDR3. A D gene is named only where the DNA matches it firmly. The size entry is marked missing in some rows and otherwise reads once, few, many or a size class.

J gene,clone size,V gene,D gene,CDR3 protein,CDR3 DNA
TRBJ1-2,few,TRBV7-9,.,CASSLVGGYGYTF,TGTGCCAGCAGCTTAGTGGGCGGCTATGGCTACACCTTC
TRBJ2-3,.,TRBV10-3,.,CAIEARNSTDTQYF,TGTGCCATCGAGGCTCGAAATTCCACAGATACGCAGTATTTT
TRBJ2-2,few,TRBV15,.,CATSTPDMKGGRTGELFF,TGTGCCACCAGCACGCCAGACATGAAAGGGGGACGTACCGGGGAGCTGTTTTTT
TRBJ2-5,few,TRBV7-8,TRBD1,CASSLFGTVETQYF,TGTGCCAGCAGCTTATTCGGGACAGTTGAGACCCAGTACTTC
TRBJ2-3,few,TRBV4-2,.,CASSPAGTAVDTQYF,TGTGCCAGCAGCCCCGCCGGGACTGCTGTTGATACGCAGTATTTT
TRBJ2-7,few,TRBV4-1,.,CASSPGAREQYF,TGCGCCAGCAGCCCGGGGGCGCGGGAGCAGTACTTC
TRBJ2-1,.,TRBV27,.,CASSSGPRDEQFF,TGTGCCAGCAGCTCAGGCCCTCGCGATGAGCAGTTCTTC
TRBJ2-7,many,TRBV12-3/TRBV12-4,TRBD1,CASSTGTGFYEQYF,TGTGCCAGCAGCACCGGGACAGGTTTTTACGAGCAGTACTTC
TRBJ2-3,few,TRBV3-1,.,CASSQDIWRGRPDTQYF,TGTGCCAGCAGCCAAGATATATGGCGGGGTAGGCCCGATACGCAGTATTTT
TRBJ2-7,few,TRBV12-3/TRBV12-4,TRBD2,CASSPGTSGGPHAYEQYF,TGTGCCAGCAGTCCCGGGACTAGCGGGGGCCCCCACGCCTACGAGCAGTACTTC
TRBJ1-1,.,TRBV6-2/TRBV6-3,.,CASSLPPNTEAFF,TGTGCCAGCAGTCTTCCCCCGAACACTGAAGCTTTCTTT
TRBJ2-3,few,TRBV10-2,.,CASSTSHSTDTQYF,TGCGCCAGCTCTACTAGCCACAGCACAGATACGCAGTATTTT
TRBJ2-1,.,TRBV12-3/TRBV12-4,TRBD1,CASSEDRGFYEQFF,TGTGCCAGCAGTGAAGACAGGGGTTTCTATGAGCAGTTCTTC
TRBJ1-1,few,TRBV5-1,.,CASSFPGMNTEAFF,TGCGCCAGCAGCTTTCCAGGTATGAACACTGAAGCTTTCTTT
TRBJ1-1,few,TRBV29-1,.,CSVARQNTEAFF,TGCAGCGTCGCCCGACAGAACACTGAAGCTTTCTTT
TRBJ2-3,few,TRBV20-1,.,CSAREKGVYTDTQYF,TGCAGTGCCAGAGAAAAGGGGGTCTACACAGATACGCAGTATTTT
TRBJ2-7,few,TRBV12-3/TRBV12-4,.,CASSPLMTGGNEQYF,TGTGCCAGCAGTCCACTAATGACAGGAGGCAACGAGCAGTACTTC
TRBJ2-7,many,TRBV4-3,TRBD2,CASSLSTGGTYEQYF,TGCGCCAGCAGCCTCTCTACGGGGGGGACCTACGAGCAGTACTTC
TRBJ2-1,many,TRBV11-2,TRBD2,CASSSGARTYNEQFF,TGTGCCAGCAGCAGCGGGGCCCGGACCTACAATGAGCAGTTCTTC
TRBJ1-1,few,TRBV15,.,CATSRTRDSLNTEAFF,TGTGCCACCAGCAGAACCCGAGACAGCTTGAACACTGAAGCTTTCTTT
TRBJ2-1,few,TRBV4-3,TRBD2,CASSQSWAGGNEQFF,TGCGCCAGCAGCCAATCCTGGGCCGGGGGGAATGAGCAGTTCTTC
TRBJ1-5,few,TRBV6-1,TRBD1,CASSRTGQAQPQHF,TGTGCCAGCAGTCGGACAGGGCAGGCTCAGCCCCAGCATTTT
TRBJ2-2,.,TRBV4-1,TRBD1,CASSLRTGNTGELFF,TGCGCCAGCAGCCTACGGACAGGGAACACCGGGGAGCTGTTTTTT
TRBJ2-1,.,TRBV7-9,TRBD2,CASSFLLAGAYNEQFF,TGTGCCAGCAGCTTCTTGCTAGCGGGGGCCTACAATGAGCAGTTCTTC
TRBJ2-3,.,TRBV7-9,.,CASSPAPSTDTQYF,TGTGCCAGCAGCCCGGCACCTAGCACAGATACGCAGTATTTT
TRBJ1-3,many,TRBV15,.,CATSRVFGEGNTIYF,TGTGCCACCAGCAGAGTTTTCGGGGAAGGAAACACCATATATTTT
TRBJ1-2,many,TRBV6-5,TRBD1,CAGTGVYGYTF,TGTGCCGGGACAGGGGTCTATGGCTACACCTTC
TRBJ1-1,many,TRBV7-9,TRBD1,CASSPRDRVNTEAFF,TGTGCCAGCAGCCCGCGGGACAGGGTCAACACTGAAGCTTTCTTT
TRBJ1-2,few,TRBV7-8,.,CASSLEGSSYGYTF,TGTGCCAGCAGCTTAGAGGGATCTTCCTATGGCTACACCTTC
TRBJ2-1,few,TRBV6-2/TRBV6-3,.,CASSYSMESYNEQFF,TGTGCCAGCAGTTACTCGATGGAATCCTACAATGAGCAGTTCTTC
TRBJ1-4,few,TRBV28,.,CASSLTRATNEKLFF,TGTGCCAGCAGTTTAACAAGGGCTACTAATGAAAAACTGTTTTTT
TRBJ1-2,.,TRBV29-1,TRBD1,CSAGTDYGYTF,TGCAGCGCCGGGACAGACTATGGCTACACCTTC
TRBJ1-2,.,TRBV6-2/TRBV6-3,.,CASSYSITSPYGYTF,TGTGCCAGCAGTTACTCGATTACTTCTCCCTATGGCTACACCTTC
TRBJ2-3,many,TRBV7-9,TRBD2,CASSLMRPSGGFTDTQYF,TGTGCCAGCAGCTTGATGCGGCCTAGCGGGGGGTTCACAGATACGCAGTATTTT
TRBJ2-1,many,TRBV12-3/TRBV12-4,TRBD2,CASTQTSGPYNEQFF,TGTGCCAGCACCCAGACTAGCGGACCCTACAATGAGCAGTTCTTC
TRBJ1-3,few,TRBV29-1,.,CSGQQGSGNTIYF,TGCAGCGGGCAACAGGGCTCTGGAAACACCATATATTTT
TRBJ1-2,.,TRBV6-6,.,CASTGFYGYTF,TGTGCCAGCACAGGGTTCTACGGCTACACCTTC
TRBJ1-5,.,TRBV12-3/TRBV12-4,.,CASSYTQDQPQHF,TGTGCCAGCAGTTACACGCAGGATCAGCCCCAGCATTTT
TRBJ1-2,few,TRBV4-1,.,CASSQEFEGRNYGYTF,TGCGCCAGCAGCCAAGAATTTGAGGGAAGGAACTATGGCTACACCTTC
TRBJ2-1,many,TRBV9,.,CASSVVNGPYNEQFF,TGTGCCAGCAGCGTTGTTAACGGCCCCTACAATGAGCAGTTCTTC
TRBJ2-6,few,TRBV14,.,CASSQELNRNSGANVLTF,TGTGCCAGCAGCCAAGAATTAAACCGAAACTCTGGGGCCAACGTCCTGACTTTC
TRBJ1-1,.,TRBV9,.,CASSGSFGDTEAFF,TGTGCCAGCAGCGGCTCCTTCGGTGACACTGAAGCTTTCTTT
TRBJ2-3,few,TRBV12-3/TRBV12-4,.,CASSLSANTQYF,TGTGCCAGCAGTTTATCCGCTAATACGCAGTATTTT
TRBJ2-7,few,TRBV9,.,CASSTIASPSYEQYF,TGTGCCAGCAGTACGATAGCGAGCCCTTCCTACGAGCAGTACTTC
TRBJ1-3,few,TRBV5-5,.,CASSFRQGGRNTIYF,TGTGCCAGCAGCTTCCGTCAGGGAGGTAGAAACACCATATATTTT
TRBJ1-2,.,TRBV4-3,.,CASSQVISPTGYTF,TGCGCCAGCAGCCAAGTGATATCACCTACGGGCTACACCTTC
TRBJ2-3,few,TRBV4-2,TRBD2,CASSQDLGPRGDTDTQYF,TGTGCCAGCAGCCAAGATCTGGGCCCCCGGGGGGACACAGATACGCAGTATTTT
TRBJ2-7,few,TRBV25-1,TRBD1,CATSTGHYEQYF,TGTGCCACTTCGACAGGGCACTACGAGCAGTACTTC
TRBJ2-1,few,TRBV6-1,TRBD1,CASSVTGTGGYNNEQFF,TGTGCCAGCAGTGTGACCGGGACAGGGGGCTATAACAATGAGCAGTTCTTC
TRBJ2-2,.,TRBV5-1,.,CASSLACYTGELFF,TGCGCCAGCAGCTTGGCGTGTTACACCGGGGAGCTGTTTTTT
TRBJ2-2,.,TRBV4-1,.,CASSHGVGRTNTGELFF,TGCGCCAGCAGCCATGGGGTGGGGCGGACTAACACCGGGGAGCTGTTTTTT
TRBJ2-1,.,TRBV4-1,.,CASSQGQAREQFF,TGCGCCAGCAGCCAGGGGCAGGCACGAGAGCAGTTCTTC
TRBJ1-2,few,TRBV4-3,TRBD1,CASSPSGRGLEGYTF,TGCGCCAGCAGCCCTTCCGGCAGGGGGCTGGAAGGCTACACCTTC
TRBJ2-5,many,TRBV29-1,.,CSVEEGGGLGETQYF,TGCAGCGTTGAAGAGGGAGGGGGGCTAGGAGAGACCCAGTACTTC
TRBJ1-6,few,TRBV5-5,.,CATRVRGSPLHF,TGTGCCACCCGGGTCCGGGGCTCACCCCTCCACTTT
TRBJ2-7,few,TRBV19,.,CASSTTPGTAYEQYF,TGTGCCAGTAGTACGACCCCCGGGACTGCTTACGAGCAGTACTTC
TRBJ1-6,.,TRBV20-1,TRBD1,CSARAQGWEPLHF,TGCAGTGCTAGAGCACAGGGGTGGGAGCCCCTCCACTTT